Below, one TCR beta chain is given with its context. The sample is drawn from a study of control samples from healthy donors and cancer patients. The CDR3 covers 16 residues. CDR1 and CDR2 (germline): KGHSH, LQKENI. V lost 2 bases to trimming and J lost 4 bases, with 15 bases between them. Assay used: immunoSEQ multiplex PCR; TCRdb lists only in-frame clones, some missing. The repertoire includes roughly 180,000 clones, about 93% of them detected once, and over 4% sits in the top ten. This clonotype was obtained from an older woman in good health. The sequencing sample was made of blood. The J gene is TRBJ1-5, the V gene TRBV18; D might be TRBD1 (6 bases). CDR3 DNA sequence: TGTGCCAGCTCACCATTCCAGGGAGGGGGTAATCAGCCCCAGCATTTT. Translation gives CASSPFQGGGNQPQHF.